This TCR beta chain derives from a study of radiotherapy plus CTLA-4 blockade in lung cancer. The wider study: Patients showed objective responses in 15% to 20% of cases and disease control in approximately 28%. Findings and limits, study-wide: The best prediction of response reportedly came from early blood T cell clone dynamics, with interferon-beta. Following radiotherapy plus ipilimumab, tumor-derived TCR clones expanded in the blood.

In its sample, this clone was seen once. The target antigen is unknown. V lost 4 bases, J lost 2 bases, and 15 bases lay in between. This CDR3 contains 15 residues. In germline, CDR1 is SGDLS, CDR2 YYNGEE. Data came from immunoSEQ multiplex PCR; TCRdb stores just in-frame clones and leaves some out. Seen here are tens of thousands of clones, under 80% observed once, and the top ten hold 3.5% to 4.5%. Patients with chemo-refractory metastatic non-small-cell lung cancer received focal radiation plus CTLA-4 blockade with ipilimumab. This receptor was taken from a human donor with non-small cell lung cancer who had a partial response to radiotherapy plus ipilimumab. Some clones in this sample may be carry-over from other donors' samples. The sample was peripheral blood, taken from a patient treated with radiotherapy plus ipilimumab. The rearrangement links TRBV9 to TRBJ1-1; D gene ambiguous. The CDR3 spells CASSPRVLPNTEAFF. The CDR3 DNA reads as TGTGCCAGCAGCCCGCGGGTTTTACCCAACACTGAAGCTTTCTTT.